A selection of T cell receptor beta chains follows, all from one sample in a study of control samples from healthy donors and cancer patients. The protocol was immunoSEQ multiplex PCR, while the TCRdb copy is restricted to in-frame clones and leaves out a portion. In the table there are some 130,000 clones, approximately 92% of which are singletons. The sequencing sample was made of blood. The source is a man aged 40-50 years in good health. The CDR3 runs from the conserved cysteine through the conserved F or W. A D gene is named only where the DNA matches it firmly. Clone size appears in some rows only: once, few, many, or a class for an expanded clone.

clone_size: once; d_call: -; v_call: TRBV14; j_call: TRBJ2-1; cdr3_aa: CASSQDMLVGVEQFF; cdr3_nt: TGTGCCAGCAGCCAAGATATGTTGGTAGGGGTGGAGCAGTTCTTC
clone_size: -; d_call: -; v_call: TRBV7-9; j_call: TRBJ1-5; cdr3_aa: CASSLGPGQPQHF; cdr3_nt: TGTGCCAGCAGCTTAGGACCCGGGCAGCCCCAGCATTTT
clone_size: -; d_call: TRBD1; v_call: TRBV3-1/TRBV3-2; j_call: TRBJ2-4; cdr3_aa: CATRGAKNIQYF; cdr3_nt: TGTGCCACCAGGGGGGCCAAAAACATTCAGTACTTC
clone_size: once; d_call: TRBD1; v_call: TRBV6-1; j_call: TRBJ2-7; cdr3_aa: CASSEGDSRTYEQYF; cdr3_nt: TGTGCCAGCAGTGAAGGGGACAGCCGAACCTACGAGCAGTACTTC
clone_size: -; d_call: -; v_call: TRBV6-5; j_call: TRBJ2-1; cdr3_aa: CASRRDNYNEQFF; cdr3_nt: TGTGCCAGCCGGCGGGACAACTACAATGAGCAGTTCTTC
clone_size: -; d_call: -; v_call: TRBV6-5; j_call: TRBJ1-1; cdr3_aa: CASSHGHTEAFF; cdr3_nt: TGTGCCAGCAGCCACGGCCACACTGAAGCTTTCTTT
clone_size: -; d_call: -; v_call: TRBV29-1; j_call: TRBJ1-4; cdr3_aa: CSVALGGRGEKLFF; cdr3_nt: TGCAGCGTTGCCCTAGGGGGTAGGGGTGAAAAACTGTTTTTT
clone_size: -; d_call: -; v_call: TRBV10-3; j_call: TRBJ1-6; cdr3_aa: CAISEGPSRAAEFSLHF; cdr3_nt: TGTGCCATCAGCGAGGGGCCCTCCCGGGCCGCGGAGTTTTCCCTCCACTTT
clone_size: -; d_call: -; v_call: TRBV7-9; j_call: TRBJ1-2; cdr3_aa: CASSILPGNYGYTF; cdr3_nt: TGTGCCAGCAGCATACTTCCGGGAAACTATGGCTACACCTTC
clone_size: -; d_call: -; v_call: TRBV19; j_call: TRBJ2-3; cdr3_aa: CASSPARGGRTQYF; cdr3_nt: TGTGCCAGTAGTCCCGCCCGGGGAGGTAGGACGCAGTATTTT
clone_size: -; d_call: TRBD1; v_call: TRBV5-4; j_call: TRBJ1-1; cdr3_aa: CASSSTGTGSTEAFF; cdr3_nt: TGTGCCAGCAGCTCGACCGGGACAGGGAGCACTGAAGCTTTCTTT
clone_size: -; d_call: -; v_call: TRBV15; j_call: TRBJ1-4; cdr3_aa: CATSLPNEKLFF; cdr3_nt: TGTGCCACCAGCCTCCCAAATGAAAAACTGTTTTTT
clone_size: few; d_call: TRBD1; v_call: TRBV6-2/TRBV6-3; j_call: TRBJ1-1; cdr3_aa: CASSARDRGAEAFF; cdr3_nt: TGTGCCAGCAGTGCCCGGGACAGGGGCGCTGAAGCTTTCTTT
clone_size: -; d_call: -; v_call: TRBV9; j_call: TRBJ2-7; cdr3_aa: CASSVGQTTYEQYF; cdr3_nt: TGTGCCAGCAGCGTAGGACAGACCACCTACGAGCAGTACTTC
clone_size: once; d_call: -; v_call: TRBV21-1; j_call: TRBJ2-5; cdr3_aa: CASSRQVQETQYF; cdr3_nt: TGTGCCAGCAGCAGACAGGTCCAAGAGACCCAGTACTTC
clone_size: -; d_call: -; v_call: TRBV11-2; j_call: TRBJ1-6; cdr3_aa: CASSLISAGPLHF; cdr3_nt: TGTGCCAGCAGCTTAATTTCGGCCGGGCCCCTCCACTTT
clone_size: -; d_call: -; v_call: TRBV9; j_call: TRBJ2-3; cdr3_aa: CASSENTDTQYF; cdr3_nt: TGTGCCAGCAGCGAAAACACAGATACGCAGTATTTT
clone_size: -; d_call: -; v_call: TRBV10-1; j_call: TRBJ1-6; cdr3_aa: CASSPDRDSPLHF; cdr3_nt: TGCGCCAGCAGTCCGGACAGAGATTCACCCCTCCACTTT
clone_size: -; d_call: -; v_call: TRBV2; j_call: TRBJ1-4; cdr3_aa: CASSAVEEKLFF; cdr3_nt: TGTGCCAGCAGTGCCGTTGAGGAAAAACTGTTTTTT
clone_size: -; d_call: TRBD2; v_call: TRBV19; j_call: TRBJ2-5; cdr3_aa: CASSLYPTSGLEGQYF; cdr3_nt: TGTGCCAGTAGTCTCTATCCGACTAGCGGGCTCGAGGGCCAGTACTTC
clone_size: once; d_call: -; v_call: TRBV5-4; j_call: TRBJ1-2; cdr3_aa: CASSRETGPYGYTF; cdr3_nt: TGTGCCAGCAGCCGGGAGACAGGCCCCTATGGCTACACCTTC
clone_size: -; d_call: -; v_call: TRBV11-3; j_call: TRBJ1-1; cdr3_aa: CASSVSGLRPTEAFF; cdr3_nt: TGTGCCAGCAGCGTCTCCGGCCTAAGGCCCACTGAAGCTTTCTTT
clone_size: -; d_call: -; v_call: TRBV3-1/TRBV3-2; j_call: TRBJ2-2; cdr3_aa: CASSNQGRELFF; cdr3_nt: TGTGCCAGCAGCAACCAGGGGCGGGAGCTGTTTTTT
clone_size: -; d_call: -; v_call: TRBV27; j_call: TRBJ2-1; cdr3_aa: CASSPRTGAREQFF; cdr3_nt: TGTGCCAGCAGTCCACGGACGGGGGCTCGCGAGCAGTTCTTC
clone_size: -; d_call: TRBD2; v_call: TRBV30; j_call: TRBJ2-2; cdr3_aa: CAWRTSGTGELFF; cdr3_nt: TGTGCCTGGAGGACTAGCGGAACCGGGGAGCTGTTTTTT
clone_size: -; d_call: -; v_call: TRBV19; j_call: TRBJ2-7; cdr3_aa: CASSISLLYEQYF; cdr3_nt: TGTGCCAGTAGTATTTCACTGCTCTACGAGCAGTACTTC
clone_size: once; d_call: TRBD1; v_call: TRBV2; j_call: TRBJ2-2; cdr3_aa: CASRPGTGGTGELFF; cdr3_nt: TGTGCCAGCAGGCCCGGGACAGGGGGGACCGGGGAGCTGTTTTTT
clone_size: -; d_call: -; v_call: TRBV30; j_call: TRBJ2-2; cdr3_aa: CALGGLTGELFF; cdr3_nt: TGTGCCTTGGGGGGGCTGACCGGGGAGCTGTTTTTT
clone_size: -; d_call: TRBD1; v_call: TRBV3-1/TRBV3-2; j_call: TRBJ2-7; cdr3_aa: CASSHGTGYEQYF; cdr3_nt: TGTGCCAGCAGCCACGGGACAGGCTACGAGCAGTACTTC